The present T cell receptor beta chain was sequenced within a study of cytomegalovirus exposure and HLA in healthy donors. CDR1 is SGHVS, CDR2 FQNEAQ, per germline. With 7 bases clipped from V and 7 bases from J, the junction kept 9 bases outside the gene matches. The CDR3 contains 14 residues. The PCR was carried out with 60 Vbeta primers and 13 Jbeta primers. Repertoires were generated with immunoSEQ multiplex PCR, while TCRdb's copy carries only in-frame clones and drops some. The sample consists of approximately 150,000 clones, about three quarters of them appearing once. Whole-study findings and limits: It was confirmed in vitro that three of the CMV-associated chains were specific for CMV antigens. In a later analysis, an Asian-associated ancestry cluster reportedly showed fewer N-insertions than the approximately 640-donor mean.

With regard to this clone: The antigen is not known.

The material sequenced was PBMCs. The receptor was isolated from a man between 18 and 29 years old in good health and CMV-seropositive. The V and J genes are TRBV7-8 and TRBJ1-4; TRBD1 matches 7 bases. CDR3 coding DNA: TGTGCCAGCACCCTACAGGGGCGGGGTGAAAAACTGTTTTTT. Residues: CASTLQGRGEKLFF.